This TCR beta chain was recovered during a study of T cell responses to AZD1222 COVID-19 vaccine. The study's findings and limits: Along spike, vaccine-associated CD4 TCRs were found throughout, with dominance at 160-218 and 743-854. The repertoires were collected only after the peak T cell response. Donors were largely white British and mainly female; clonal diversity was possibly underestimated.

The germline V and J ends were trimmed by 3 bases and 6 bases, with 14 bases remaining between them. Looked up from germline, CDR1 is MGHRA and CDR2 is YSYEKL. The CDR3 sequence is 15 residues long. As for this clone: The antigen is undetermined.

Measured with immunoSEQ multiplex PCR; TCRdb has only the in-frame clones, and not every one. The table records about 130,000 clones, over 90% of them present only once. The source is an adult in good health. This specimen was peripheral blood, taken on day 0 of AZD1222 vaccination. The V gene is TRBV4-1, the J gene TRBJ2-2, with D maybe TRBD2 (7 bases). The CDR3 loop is CASSQEGGVAGELFF. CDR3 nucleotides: TGCGCCAGCAGCCAGGAAGGGGGGGTAGCCGGGGAGCTGTTTTTT.